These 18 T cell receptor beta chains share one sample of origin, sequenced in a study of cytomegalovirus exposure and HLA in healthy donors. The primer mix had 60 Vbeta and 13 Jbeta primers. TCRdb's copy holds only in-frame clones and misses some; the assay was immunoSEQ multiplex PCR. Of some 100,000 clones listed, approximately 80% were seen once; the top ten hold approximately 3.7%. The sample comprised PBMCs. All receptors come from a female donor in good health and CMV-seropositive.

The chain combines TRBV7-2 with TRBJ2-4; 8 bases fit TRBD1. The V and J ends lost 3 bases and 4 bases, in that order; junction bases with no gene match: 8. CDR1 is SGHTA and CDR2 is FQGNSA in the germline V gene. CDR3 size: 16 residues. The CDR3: CASSFPTGAGKNIQYF. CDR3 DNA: TGTGCCAGCAGCTTCCCGACAGGGGCAGGAAAAAACATTCAGTACTTC.

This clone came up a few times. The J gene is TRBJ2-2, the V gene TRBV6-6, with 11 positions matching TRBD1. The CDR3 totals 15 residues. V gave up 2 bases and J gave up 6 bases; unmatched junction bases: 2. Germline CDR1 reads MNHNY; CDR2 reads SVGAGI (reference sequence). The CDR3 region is CASSYVGQGAGELFF. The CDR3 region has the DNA TGTGCCAGCAGTTACGTGGGACAGGGGGCCGGGGAGCTGTTTTTT.

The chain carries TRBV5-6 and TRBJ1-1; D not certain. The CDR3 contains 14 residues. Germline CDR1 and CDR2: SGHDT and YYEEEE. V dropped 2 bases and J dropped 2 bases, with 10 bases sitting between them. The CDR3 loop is CASSFSPTNTEAFF. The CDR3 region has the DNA TGTGCCAGCAGCTTCAGTCCCACCAACACTGAAGCTTTCTTT.

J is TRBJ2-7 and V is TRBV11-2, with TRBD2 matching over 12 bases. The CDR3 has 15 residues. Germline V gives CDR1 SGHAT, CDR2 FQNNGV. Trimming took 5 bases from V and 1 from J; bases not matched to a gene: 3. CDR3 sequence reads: CASSRGLAGSYEQYF. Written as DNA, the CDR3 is TGTGCCAGCAGCCGAGGACTAGCGGGGTCCTACGAGCAGTACTTC.

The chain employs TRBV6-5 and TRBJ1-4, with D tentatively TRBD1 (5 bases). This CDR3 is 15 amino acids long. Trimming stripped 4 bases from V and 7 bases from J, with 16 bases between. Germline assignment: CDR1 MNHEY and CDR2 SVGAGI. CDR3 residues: CASSSRGGHVEKLFF. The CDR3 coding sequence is TGTGCCAGCAGTTCCCGGGGGGGTCACGTTGAAAAACTGTTTTTT.

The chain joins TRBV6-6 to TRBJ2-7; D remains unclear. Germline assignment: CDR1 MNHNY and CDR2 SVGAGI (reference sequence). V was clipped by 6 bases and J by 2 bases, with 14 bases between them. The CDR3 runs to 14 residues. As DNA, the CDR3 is TGTGCCAGCAGACCAGGTGGGTCGACCTACGAGCAGTACTTC. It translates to CASRPGGSTYEQYF.

The CDR3 sequence: CAISESGHSSYEQYF. The CDR3 nucleotides read TGTGCCATCAGTGAGTCGGGACATAGCTCCTACGAGCAGTACTTC. V and J are TRBV10-3 and TRBJ2-7; D is possibly TRBD1 (6 bases). The V end was cut by 0 bases, the J end by 0 bases, with 9 bases between. The CDR3 is 15 amino acids. Germline assignment: CDR1 ENHRY and CDR2 SYGVKD.

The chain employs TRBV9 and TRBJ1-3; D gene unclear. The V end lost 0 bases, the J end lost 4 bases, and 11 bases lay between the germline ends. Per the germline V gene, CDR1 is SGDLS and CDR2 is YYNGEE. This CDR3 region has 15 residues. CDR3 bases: TGTGCCAGCAGCGTAGCTACGGGTCAGGGAAACACCATATATTTT. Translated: CASSVATGQGNTIYF.

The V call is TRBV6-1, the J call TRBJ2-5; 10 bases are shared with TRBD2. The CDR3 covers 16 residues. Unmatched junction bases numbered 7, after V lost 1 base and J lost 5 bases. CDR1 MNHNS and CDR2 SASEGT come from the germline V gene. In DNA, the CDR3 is TGTGCCAGCAGTGAAGGAGGTAGCGGGGGGTGGGAGACCCAGTACTTC. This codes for CASSEGGSGGWETQYF.

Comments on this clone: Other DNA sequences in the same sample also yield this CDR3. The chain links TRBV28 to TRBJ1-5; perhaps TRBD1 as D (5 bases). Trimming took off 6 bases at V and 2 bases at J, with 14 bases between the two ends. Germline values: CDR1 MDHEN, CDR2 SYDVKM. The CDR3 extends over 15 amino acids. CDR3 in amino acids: CASSLGGVRNQPQHF. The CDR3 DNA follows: TGTGCCAGCAGCCTGGGGGGGGTCCGCAATCAGCCCCAGCATTTT.

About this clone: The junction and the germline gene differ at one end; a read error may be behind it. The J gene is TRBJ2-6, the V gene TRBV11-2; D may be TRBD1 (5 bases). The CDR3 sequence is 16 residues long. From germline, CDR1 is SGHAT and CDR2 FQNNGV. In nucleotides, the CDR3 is TGTGCCAGCAGCTCGCGACGGATCTCTGGGGCCAACGGCCTGACTTTC. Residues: CASSSRRISGANGLTF. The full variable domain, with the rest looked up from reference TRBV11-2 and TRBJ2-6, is EAGVAQSPRYKIIEKRQSVAFWCNPISGHATLYWYQQILGQGPKLLIQFQNNGVVDDSQLPKDRFSAERLKGVDSTLKIQPAKLEDSAVYLCASSSRRISGANGLTFGAGSRLTVL.

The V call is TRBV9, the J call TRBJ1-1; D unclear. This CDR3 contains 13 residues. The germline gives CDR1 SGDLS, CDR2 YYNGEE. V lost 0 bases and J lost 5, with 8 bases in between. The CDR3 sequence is CASSVDAPTEAFF. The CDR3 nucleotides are TGTGCCAGCAGCGTAGATGCGCCGACTGAAGCTTTCTTT.

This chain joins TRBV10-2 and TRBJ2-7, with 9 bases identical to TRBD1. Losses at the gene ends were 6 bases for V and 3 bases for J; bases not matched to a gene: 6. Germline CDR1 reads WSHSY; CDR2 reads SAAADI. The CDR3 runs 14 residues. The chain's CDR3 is CASRAGTGFYEQYF. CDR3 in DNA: TGCGCCAGCAGAGCCGGGACAGGGTTCTACGAGCAGTACTTC.

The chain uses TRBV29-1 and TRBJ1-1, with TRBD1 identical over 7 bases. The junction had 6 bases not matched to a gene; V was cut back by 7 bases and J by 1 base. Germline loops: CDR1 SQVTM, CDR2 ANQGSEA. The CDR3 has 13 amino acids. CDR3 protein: CSGNRGGNTEAFF. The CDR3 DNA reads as TGCAGCGGCAACAGGGGTGGGAACACTGAAGCTTTCTTT.

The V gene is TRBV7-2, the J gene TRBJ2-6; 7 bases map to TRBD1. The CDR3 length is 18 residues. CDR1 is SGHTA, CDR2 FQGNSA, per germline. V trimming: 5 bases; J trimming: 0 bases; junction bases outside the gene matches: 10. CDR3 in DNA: TGTGCCAGCAGCGATAAAGGGGGCAGAAACTCTGGGGCCAACGTCCTGACTTTC. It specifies CASSDKGGRNSGANVLTF. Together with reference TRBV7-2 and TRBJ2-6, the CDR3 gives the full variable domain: GAGVSQSPSNKVTEKGKDVELRCDPISGHTALYWYRQSLGQGLEFLIYFQGNSAPDKSGLPSDRFSAERTGGSVSTLTIQRTQQEDSAVYLCASSDKGGRNSGANVLTFGAGSRLTVL.

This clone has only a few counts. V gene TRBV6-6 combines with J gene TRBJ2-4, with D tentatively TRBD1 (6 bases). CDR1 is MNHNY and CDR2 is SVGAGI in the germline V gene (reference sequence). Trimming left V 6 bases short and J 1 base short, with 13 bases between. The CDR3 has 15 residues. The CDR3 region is CASSSAGEAKNIQYF. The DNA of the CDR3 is TGTGCCAGCAGCAGCGCAGGGGAGGCCAAAAACATTCAGTACTTC.

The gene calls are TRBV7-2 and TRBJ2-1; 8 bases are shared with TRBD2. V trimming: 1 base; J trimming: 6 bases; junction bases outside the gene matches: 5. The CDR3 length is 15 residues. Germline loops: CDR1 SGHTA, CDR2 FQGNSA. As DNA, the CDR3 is TGTGCCAGCAGCTTAGGTAGCGGGAAGGGCAATGAGCAGTTCTTC. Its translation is CASSLGSGKGNEQFF. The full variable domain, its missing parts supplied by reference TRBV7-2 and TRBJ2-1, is GAGVSQSPSNKVTEKGKDVELRCDPISGHTALYWYRQSLGQGLEFLIYFQGNSAPDKSGLPSDRFSAERTGGSVSTLTIQRTQQEDSAVYLCASSLGSGKGNEQFFGPGTRLTVL.

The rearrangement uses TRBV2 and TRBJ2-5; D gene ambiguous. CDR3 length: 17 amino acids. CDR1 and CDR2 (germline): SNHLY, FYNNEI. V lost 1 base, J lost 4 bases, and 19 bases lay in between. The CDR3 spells CASSEGAVIIPPETQYF. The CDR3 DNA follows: TGTGCCAGCAGTGAAGGGGCAGTTATCATTCCACCAGAGACCCAGTACTTC.